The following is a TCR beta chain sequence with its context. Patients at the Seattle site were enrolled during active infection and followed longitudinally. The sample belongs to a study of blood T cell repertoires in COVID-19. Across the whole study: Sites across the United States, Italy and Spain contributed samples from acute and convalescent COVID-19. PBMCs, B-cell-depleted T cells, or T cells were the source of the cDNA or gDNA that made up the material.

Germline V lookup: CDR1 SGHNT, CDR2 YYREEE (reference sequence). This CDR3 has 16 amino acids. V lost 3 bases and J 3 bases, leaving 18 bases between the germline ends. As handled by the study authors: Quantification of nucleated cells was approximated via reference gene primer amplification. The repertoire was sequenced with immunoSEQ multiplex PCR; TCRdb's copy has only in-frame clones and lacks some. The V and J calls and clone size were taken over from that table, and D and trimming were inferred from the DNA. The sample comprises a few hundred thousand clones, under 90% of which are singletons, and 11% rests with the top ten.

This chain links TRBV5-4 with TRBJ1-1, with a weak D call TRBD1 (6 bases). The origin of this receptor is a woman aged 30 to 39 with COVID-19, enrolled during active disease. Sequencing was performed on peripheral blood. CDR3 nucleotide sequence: TGTGCCAGCAGCTCTGAGGGGGTCCCTCTGGACACTGAAGCTTTCTTT. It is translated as CASSSEGVPLDTEAFF.